Following are 7 T cell receptor beta chains from one sample sequenced in a study of blood T cells in healthy people across ages. For the second PCR, which ran for about 7 to 11 cycles, a sample-barcoded 5' primer and a J-beta primer mix were used. Via MiXCR, TCRdb re-called the 5' RACE reads, giving one row per CDR3 protein. The sample lists some 800,000 distinct CDR3 sequences; 20% to 25% were seen once. The sample was also linked to a second study, of T cells of mothers and their children.

Material for sequencing was blood. These receptors originate from a boy younger than 18 in good health.

The V and J genes are TRBV7-2 and TRBJ2-5, with unresolved D. Deletions cut 3 bases from V and 5 bases from J, with 13 bases between. CDR1 is SGHTA and CDR2 is FQGNSA in the germline V gene. The CDR3 length is 14 residues. Written as DNA, the CDR3 is TGTGCCAGCAGCTTCAGGATAAAAGGGGAGACCCAGTACTTC. Its protein product is CASSFRIKGETQYF.

The rearrangement uses TRBV28 and TRBJ2-1; 9 bases are a match to TRBD1. The DNA end lines up better with TRBJ2-7; the J call may be wrong. Germline assignment: CDR1 MDHEN and CDR2 SYDVKM. The CDR3 consists of 16 residues. The CDR3 DNA follows: TGTGCCAGCATCCAAGGAGGGACAGGGAGACTCTACGAGCAGTACTTC. This encodes CASIQGGTGRLYEQYF.

V and J are TRBV28 and TRBJ1-2; D is ambiguous. This CDR3 comprises 12 residues. Germline assignment: CDR1 MDHEN and CDR2 SYDVKM. V lost 5 bases and J 9 bases, leaving 13 bases between the germline ends. CDR3 residues: CASSPLPASYTF. The CDR3 DNA follows: TGTGCCAGCAGTCCACTCCCCGCCAGCTACACCTTC.

This clonotype was seen repeatedly, ten times or more. The J gene is TRBJ1-4, the V gene TRBV5-1, with D tentatively TRBD1 (5 bases). The CDR3 sequence is 14 residues long. V dropped 0 bases and J dropped 5 bases, with 8 bases sitting between them. Germline CDR1 is SGHRS and CDR2 is YFSETQ. The CDR3 here is CASSLDRRNEKLFF. CDR3 DNA sequence: TGCGCCAGCAGCTTGGACAGGAGAAATGAAAAACTGTTTTTT.

The rearrangement joins TRBV12-3 or TRBV12-4 to TRBJ2-4, with D possibly matching TRBD1 (6 bases). The CDR3 consists of 16 residues. V was trimmed by 3 bases and J by 0 bases, leaving 12 bases between them. The CDR3 loop reads CASSFRTDLAKNIQYF. CDR3 sequence (DNA): TGTGCCAGCAGTTTCCGGACAGACCTAGCCAAAAACATTCAGTACTTC.

The chain has TRBV6-5 and TRBJ1-2; D remains unclear. V lost 0 bases and J 8 bases, leaving 7 bases between the germline ends. CDR3 length: 12 residues. CDR1 and CDR2 (germline): MNHEY, SVGAGI. CDR3 DNA sequence: TGTGCCAGCAGTTACTCGTGGGGAGGCTACACCTTC. It specifies CASSYSWGGYTF.

This clonotype was detected only a few times. The V and J genes are TRBV29-1 and TRBJ2-5; TRBD2 might be the D (5 bases). V shed 4 bases and J shed 2 bases, with 11 bases lying between them. This CDR3 region has 13 residues. CDR1 and CDR2 (germline): SQVTM, ANQGSEA. The CDR3 DNA reads as TGCAGCGTTGGAACTAGACTTCAAGAGACCCAGTACTTC. Translated, it gives CSVGTRLQETQYF.